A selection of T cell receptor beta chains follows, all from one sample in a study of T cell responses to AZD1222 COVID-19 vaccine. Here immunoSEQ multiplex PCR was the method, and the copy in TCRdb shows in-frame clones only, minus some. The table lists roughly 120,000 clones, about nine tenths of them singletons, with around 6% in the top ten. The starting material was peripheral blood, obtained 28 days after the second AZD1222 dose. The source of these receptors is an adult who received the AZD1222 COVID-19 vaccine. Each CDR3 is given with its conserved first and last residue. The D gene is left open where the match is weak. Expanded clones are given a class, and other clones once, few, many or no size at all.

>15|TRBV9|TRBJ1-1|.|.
TGTGCCAGCACCCTCGGGGTTTCTCAGAACACTGAAGCTTTCTTT
CASTLGVSQNTEAFF
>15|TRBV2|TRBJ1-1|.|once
TGTGCCAGCAGAAAGGAGCCCTACCAAGGGACTGAAGCTTTCTTT
CASRKEPYQGTEAFF
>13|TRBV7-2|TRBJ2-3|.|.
TGTGCCAGCAGCTTAGCTCGGGAAAATACGCAGTATTTT
CASSLARENTQYF
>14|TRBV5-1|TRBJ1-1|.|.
TGCGCCAGCAGCTTGGGAGGGGCTGAGGCTGAAGCTTTCTTT
CASSLGGAEAEAFF
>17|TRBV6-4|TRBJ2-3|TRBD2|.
TGTGCCAGCAGTGACTCCCCGGGAGGGTCCCGGGGCGATACGCAGTATTTT
CASSDSPGGSRGDTQYF
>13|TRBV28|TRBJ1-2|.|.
TGTGCCAGCAGTTCATCAGGGATACAAGGCTACACCTTC
CASSSSGIQGYTF
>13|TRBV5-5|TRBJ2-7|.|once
TGTGCCAGCAGCTCACCGGGGCCTTACGAGCAGTACTTC
CASSSPGPYEQYF
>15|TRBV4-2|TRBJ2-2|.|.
TGTGCCAGCAGCCAATTTACAGGAGCCACCGGGGAGCTGTTTTTT
CASSQFTGATGELFF
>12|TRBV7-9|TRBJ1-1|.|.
TGTGCCAGCAGCTTGCTTGGGACTGAAGCTTTCTTT
CASSLLGTEAFF
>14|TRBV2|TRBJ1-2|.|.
TGTGCCAGCAGAGAGCCGGGATCGAACTATGGCTACACCTTC
CASREPGSNYGYTF
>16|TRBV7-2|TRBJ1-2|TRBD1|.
TGTGCCAGCAGCGCGCGTTCAGGGGGCGCCGAATATGGCTACACCTTC
CASSARSGGAEYGYTF
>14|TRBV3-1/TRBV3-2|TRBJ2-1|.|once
TGTGCCAGCAGCCAAGAGTACGACTACAATGAGCAGTTCTTC
CASSQEYDYNEQFF
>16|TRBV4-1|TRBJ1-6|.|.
TGCGCCAGCAGCCAAGTAACCCAGGACAAAACTTCACCCCTCCACTTT
CASSQVTQDKTSPLHF
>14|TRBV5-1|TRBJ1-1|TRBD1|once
TGCGCCAGCAGCGCCGGGACAGGGGAAACTGAAGCTTTCTTT
CASSAGTGETEAFF
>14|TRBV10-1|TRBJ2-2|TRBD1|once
TGCGCCAGCAGGGACAGGGTGAACACCGGGGAGCTGTTTTTT
CASRDRVNTGELFF
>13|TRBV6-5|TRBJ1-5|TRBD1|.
TGTGCCAGCAGTCGGACAGGGTCTCAGCCCCAGCATTTT
CASSRTGSQPQHF
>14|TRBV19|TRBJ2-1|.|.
TGTGCCAGTAGAACGGACAGCGCGGCGTATGAGCAGTTCTTC
CASRTDSAAYEQFF
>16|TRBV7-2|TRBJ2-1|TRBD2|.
TGTGCCAGCACCCTACTAGCGGGGAGCCTCTACAATGAGCAGTTCTTC
CASTLLAGSLYNEQFF
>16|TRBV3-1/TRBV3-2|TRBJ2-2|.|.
TGTGCCAGCAGCCAGTCGGGAGTGGAAATAGGCGGGGAGCTGTTTTTT
CASSQSGVEIGGELFF
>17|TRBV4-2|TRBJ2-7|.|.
TGTGCCAGCAGCCCAGCCAAAAATACCAGGGAGGACCACGAGCAGTACTTC
CASSPAKNTREDHEQYF
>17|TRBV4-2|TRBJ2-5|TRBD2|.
TGTGCCAGCAGCCAAGAACCAAGCGGGACTAAAGAAGAGACCCAGTACTTC
CASSQEPSGTKEETQYF
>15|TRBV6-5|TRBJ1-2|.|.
TGTGCCAGCAGGCCCGACGGAACCTCCTCGGATGGCTACACCTTC
CASRPDGTSSDGYTF
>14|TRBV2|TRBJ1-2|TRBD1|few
TGTGCCAGCAGCGGGACAGGGTATGTGGATGGCTACACCTTC
CASSGTGYVDGYTF
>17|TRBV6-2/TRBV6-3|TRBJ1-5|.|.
TGTGCCAGCAGTTCCCAACCGGGAACCTATAGCAATCAGCCCCAGCATTTT
CASSSQPGTYSNQPQHF
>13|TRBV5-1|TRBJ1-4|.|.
TGCGCCAGCAGCTTGGAAAGTAATGAAAAACTGTTTTTT
CASSLESNEKLFF
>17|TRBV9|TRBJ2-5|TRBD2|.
TGTGCCAGCAGCCGGCTCGGGGGGGCGATGTACCAAGAGACCCAGTACTTC
CASSRLGGAMYQETQYF
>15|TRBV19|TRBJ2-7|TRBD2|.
TGTGCCACCCAACCCGAGTCGGCGGGGGGCTACGAGCAGTACTTC
CATQPESAGGYEQYF
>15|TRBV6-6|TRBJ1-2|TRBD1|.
TGTGCCAGCAGTCAGACAGGGCTTATAGGCTATGGCTACACCTTC
CASSQTGLIGYGYTF
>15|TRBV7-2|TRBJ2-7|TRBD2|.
TGTGCCAGCAGCCCGTGGCGGGGGGGCTCCTACGAGCAGTACTTC
CASSPWRGGSYEQYF
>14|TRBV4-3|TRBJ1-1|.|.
TGCGCCAGCAGCTCCCAGCGCAAGAACACTGAAGCTTTCTTT
CASSSQRKNTEAFF
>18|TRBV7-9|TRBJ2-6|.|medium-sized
TGTGCCAGCAGCAGACACGCGGCGTTTGGCTCTGGGGCCAACGTCCTGACTTTC
CASSRHAAFGSGANVLTF
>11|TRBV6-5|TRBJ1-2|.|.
TGTGCCAGCAGTTTGCTCGAGGGCTACACCTTC
CASSLLEGYTF
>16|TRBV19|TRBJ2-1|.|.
TGTGCCACACGGAGGGGGTTGCTAGTAGGGGGCAATGAGCAGTTCTTC
CATRRGLLVGGNEQFF
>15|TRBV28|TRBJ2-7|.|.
TGTGCCAGCAGTTTAACGGGCAGTAGGTCCTACGAGCAGTACTTC
CASSLTGSRSYEQYF
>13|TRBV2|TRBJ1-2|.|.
TGTGCCAGCAGTGACGCGGAGGTCTATGGCTACACCTTC
CASSDAEVYGYTF
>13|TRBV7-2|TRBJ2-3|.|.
TGTGCCAGCAGCTTAGAGTACACAGATACGCAGTATTTT
CASSLEYTDTQYF
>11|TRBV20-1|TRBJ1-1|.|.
TGCAGTGCTAGAGAGAACACTGAAGCTTTCTTT
CSARENTEAFF
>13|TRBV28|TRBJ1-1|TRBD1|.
TGTGCCAGCAGTTTATCGGACAGGGGGACGGCTTTCTTT
CASSLSDRGTAFF
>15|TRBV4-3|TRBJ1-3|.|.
TGCGCCAGCAGCCAAGGAGAGACAGCTAGAAACACCATATATTTT
CASSQGETARNTIYF
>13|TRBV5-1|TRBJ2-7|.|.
TGCGCCAGCAGCTTGGGTGGAACCTACGAGCAGTACTTC
CASSLGGTYEQYF
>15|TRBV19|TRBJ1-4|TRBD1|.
TGTGCCAGTAGTACACAGGGGCAGACTAATGAAAAACTGTTTTTT
CASSTQGQTNEKLFF
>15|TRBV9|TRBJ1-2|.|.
TGTGCCAGCAGCGTATATCAGGGGCCTAACTATGGCTACACCTTC
CASSVYQGPNYGYTF
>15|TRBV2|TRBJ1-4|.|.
TGTGCCAGCAGTCCCTTGACAGCGGTTACGGGAAAACTGTTTTTT
CASSPLTAVTGKLFF
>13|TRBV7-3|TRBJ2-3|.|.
TGTGCCAGCAGCTTTGATCAGACAGGCACGCAGTATTTT
CASSFDQTGTQYF